The 5 T cell receptor beta chains reported below all come from one sample, sequenced in a study of breast tumors, draining lymph nodes, adjacent tissues (dated by TCRdb to the mid-2010s). Lymph node samples were obtained from the axillary draining lymph nodes of breast cancer patients. The method was multiplex PCR. TCRdb names Illumina HiSeq 2000 as the instrument used. TCRdb applied fastp at Q25 and MiXCR to the public reads, then kept only in-frame beta chains. Merged by CDR3 protein, the rows form single entries marked with the most common genes and DNA. The sample table lists 130,000 or so distinct CDR3 sequences, around 20% of them with a count of one. Of the sample, around 2.6% is held by the ten largest clones. Sequencing used axillary lymph node tissue. Receptors originate from a female donor with breast cancer. Some clones in this sample may be carry-over from other donors' samples.

Many counts were recorded for this clonotype. The chain has TRBV5-1 and TRBJ2-7; possible D gene TRBD1, 5 bases. Germline V lookup: CDR1 SGHRS, CDR2 YFSETQ. V was cut by 0 bases and J by 5 bases, with 18 bases left in between. This CDR3 is 16 amino acids long. The CDR3 sequence: CASSLASGQGSHEQYF. The CDR3 coding sequence is TGCGCCAGCAGCTTGGCCAGTGGGCAGGGATCCCACGAGCAGTACTTC.

This clonotype was counted ten times or more. This sequence joins TRBV7-9 and TRBJ2-7, with 14 bases identical to TRBD2. The trim removed 5 bases at V and 2 bases at J, leaving 11 bases unmatched. The germline CDR1 and CDR2 sequences are SEHNR and FQNEAQ (reference sequence). The CDR3 has 18 amino acids. This CDR3 is CASSTTPGLAGETYEQYF. CDR3 nucleotides: TGTGCCAGCAGCACAACCCCGGGACTAGCGGGAGAGACCTACGAGCAGTACTTC.

This clonotype has a count of ten or more. The chain employs TRBV7-9 and TRBJ2-2; D may be TRBD1 (6 bases). Germline V gene sequence: CDR1 SEHNR, CDR2 FQNEAQ (reference sequence). The V end lost 5 bases, the J end lost 8 bases, and 15 bases lay between the germline ends. This CDR3 contains 14 residues. CDR3 region: CASSQETGLGELFF. CDR3 DNA sequence: TGTGCCAGCAGCCAGGAGACAGGTCTTGGGGAGCTGTTTTTT.

Comment on this clonotype: Possible read error: a much larger clone is one base away. This chain uses TRBV12-5 with TRBJ2-7; 8 bases are shared with TRBD1. Trimming at V came to 1 base and at J to 3 bases, leaving 5 bases not matched to a gene. Germline assignment: CDR1 LGHNT and CDR2 FRNRAP. This CDR3 comprises 15 residues. The CDR3: CASGLATGVDYEQYF. Here the CDR3 DNA reads TGTGCTAGTGGTTTGGCGACAGGGGTCGACTACGAGCAGTACTTC.

In regard to this clonotype: A read error may explain this, as a much larger clone is one base away. This chain uses TRBV9 with TRBJ2-3; 9 positions agree with TRBD2. The CDR3 loop spans 14 amino acids. The germline CDR1 and CDR2 sequences are SGDLS and YYNGEE. The CDR3 DNA follows: TGTGCCTGCAGCGTAGGCGGGAGGGCCCATACGCAGTATTTT. This translates into CACSVGGRAHTQYF.